The 2 T cell receptor beta chains in this list originate from one sample, sequenced in a study of OX40 agonist ivuxolimab in advanced cancers. The method was immunoSEQ multiplex PCR; TCRdb's version includes in-frame clones alone and lacks a portion of them. This table has around 41,000 clones, approximately 80% appearing once. The material sequenced was CD4+ or CD8+ T cells sorted from blood, taken in a trial of the OX40 agonist ivuxolimab. The receptors originated from an adult with an advanced solid tumor such as melanoma, head and neck, liver or kidney cancer.

The chain uses TRBV4-1 and TRBJ2-2, with D perhaps TRBD2 (7 bases). The CDR3 is 19 residues long. The germline V and J ends were trimmed by 8 bases and 3 bases, with 28 bases remaining between them. Germline lookup yields CDR1 MGHRA and CDR2 YSYEKL. The CDR3 bases are TGCGCCAGCTCTCGGAGGGGGAGGGGTCTAGCGGATTACACCGGGGAGCTGTTTTTT. It encodes CASSRRGRGLADYTGELFF.

This chain uses TRBV5-6 with TRBJ2-7; 7 nucleotides align to TRBD2. Germline V CDR1 and CDR2: SGHDT, YYEEEE. Trimming took 2 bases from V and 5 from J; bases not matched to a gene: 7. The CDR3 consists of 14 residues. The CDR3 DNA follows: TGTGCCAGCAGCTTTGGACGGGAGGATAACGAGCAGTACTTC. Amino acid sequence: CASSFGREDNEQYF.